The present T cell receptor beta chain was sequenced within a study of regulatory T cells in long-lasting Graves disease. On this clonotype: Its matching antigen is unknown. This likely came from a read error, as a far larger clone is one base away.

Germline V gene data show CDR1 as LGHDT and CDR2 as YNNKEL (reference sequence). CDR3 length equals 17 residues. This sample's time point: newly diagnosed GD, antithyroid drugs for less than 3 months. The TCR library used RNA extracted from PBMCs. Investigators prepared the TCR beta libraries by applying iRepertoire HTBI primers and Arm-PCR of CDR3 regions. TCRdb redid the calling of the multiplex PCR reads with MiXCR, one entry per CDR3 protein. The data contain under 250,000 distinct CDR3 sequences, roughly 20% of them singletons. Findings and caveats of the study: With persistent disease, TRBV28, TRBJ1-2 and TRBJ2-5 were the favored segments.

This sample was shared with a second study, whose subject was T cells in Graves' hyperthyroidism and ophthalmopathy.

This specimen was peripheral blood mononuclear cells (PBMCs), taken at new diagnosis, from a patient treated with antithyroid drugs. This chain uses TRBV3-1 with TRBJ2-5, with TRBD1 matching 8 bases. This receptor was identified in a woman aged 30 to 39 with Graves disease. CDR3 sequence (DNA): TGTGCCAGCAGCCAAGATTCCGCAGGGGGCGCGTACAATGAGCAGCTCTTC. This encodes CASSQDSAGGAYNEQLF.